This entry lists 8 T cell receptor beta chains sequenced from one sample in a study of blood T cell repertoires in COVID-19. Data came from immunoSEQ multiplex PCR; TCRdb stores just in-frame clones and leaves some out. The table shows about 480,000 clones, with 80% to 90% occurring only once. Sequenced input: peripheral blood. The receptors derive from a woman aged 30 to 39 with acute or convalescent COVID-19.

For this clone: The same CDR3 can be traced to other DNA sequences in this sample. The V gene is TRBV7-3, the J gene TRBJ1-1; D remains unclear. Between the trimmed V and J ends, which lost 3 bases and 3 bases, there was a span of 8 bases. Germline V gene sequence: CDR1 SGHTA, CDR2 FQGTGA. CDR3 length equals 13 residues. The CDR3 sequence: CASSFWRDTEAFF. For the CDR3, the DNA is TGTGCCAGCAGCTTTTGGAGGGACACTGAAGCTTTCTTT.

The CDR3 sequence is CASSQDRPGQETQYF. For the CDR3, the DNA is TGTGCCAGCAGCCAAGATCGGCCAGGGCAAGAGACCCAGTACTTC. The chain uses TRBV3-1 (or the pseudogene TRBV3-2) and TRBJ2-5; D might be TRBD1 (5 bases). Germline CDR1 reads LGHDT; CDR2 reads YNNKEL (reference sequence). The V gene lost 0 bases and the J gene lost 2 bases, with 10 bases spanning the gap. This CDR3 contains 15 residues.

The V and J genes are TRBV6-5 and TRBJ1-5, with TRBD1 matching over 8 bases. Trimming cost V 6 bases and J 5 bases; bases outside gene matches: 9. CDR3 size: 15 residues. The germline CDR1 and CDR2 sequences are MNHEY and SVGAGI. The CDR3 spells CASRPTGATYQPQHF. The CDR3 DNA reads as TGTGCCAGCAGACCGACAGGGGCAACGTATCAGCCCCAGCATTTT.

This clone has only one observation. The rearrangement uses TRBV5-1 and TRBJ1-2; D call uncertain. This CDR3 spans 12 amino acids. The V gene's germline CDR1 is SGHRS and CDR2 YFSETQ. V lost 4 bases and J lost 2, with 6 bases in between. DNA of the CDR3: TGCGCCAGCAGCGCACAGAACTATGGCTACACCTTC. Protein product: CASSAQNYGYTF.

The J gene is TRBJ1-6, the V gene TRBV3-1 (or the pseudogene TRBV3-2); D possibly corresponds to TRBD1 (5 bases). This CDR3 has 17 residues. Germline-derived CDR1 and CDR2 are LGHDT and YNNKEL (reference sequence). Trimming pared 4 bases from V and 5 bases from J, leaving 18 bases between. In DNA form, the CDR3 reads TGTGCCAGCAGCCCATCCCCAGCAGGGTGGGATAATTCACCCCTCCACTTT. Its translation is CASSPSPAGWDNSPLHF.

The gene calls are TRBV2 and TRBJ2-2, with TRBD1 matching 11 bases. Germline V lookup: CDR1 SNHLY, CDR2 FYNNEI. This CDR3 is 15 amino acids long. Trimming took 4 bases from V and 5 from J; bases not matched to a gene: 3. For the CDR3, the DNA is TGTGCCAGCAGTGTGGGACAGGGGGAAACCGGGGAGCTGTTTTTT. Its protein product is CASSVGQGETGELFF.

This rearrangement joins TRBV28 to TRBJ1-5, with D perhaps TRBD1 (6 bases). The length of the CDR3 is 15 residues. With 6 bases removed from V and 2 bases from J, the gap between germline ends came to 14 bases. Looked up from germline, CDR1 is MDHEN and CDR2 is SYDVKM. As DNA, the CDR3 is TGTGCCAGCAGCCCAACAGGGAAAGGCAATCAGCCCCAGCATTTT. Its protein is CASSPTGKGNQPQHF.

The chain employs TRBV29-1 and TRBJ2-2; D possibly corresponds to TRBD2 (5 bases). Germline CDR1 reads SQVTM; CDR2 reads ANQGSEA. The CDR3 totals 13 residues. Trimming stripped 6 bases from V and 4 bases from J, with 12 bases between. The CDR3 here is CSVSGLTTGELFF. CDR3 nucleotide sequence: TGCAGCGTCTCAGGACTTACCACCGGGGAGCTGTTTTTT.